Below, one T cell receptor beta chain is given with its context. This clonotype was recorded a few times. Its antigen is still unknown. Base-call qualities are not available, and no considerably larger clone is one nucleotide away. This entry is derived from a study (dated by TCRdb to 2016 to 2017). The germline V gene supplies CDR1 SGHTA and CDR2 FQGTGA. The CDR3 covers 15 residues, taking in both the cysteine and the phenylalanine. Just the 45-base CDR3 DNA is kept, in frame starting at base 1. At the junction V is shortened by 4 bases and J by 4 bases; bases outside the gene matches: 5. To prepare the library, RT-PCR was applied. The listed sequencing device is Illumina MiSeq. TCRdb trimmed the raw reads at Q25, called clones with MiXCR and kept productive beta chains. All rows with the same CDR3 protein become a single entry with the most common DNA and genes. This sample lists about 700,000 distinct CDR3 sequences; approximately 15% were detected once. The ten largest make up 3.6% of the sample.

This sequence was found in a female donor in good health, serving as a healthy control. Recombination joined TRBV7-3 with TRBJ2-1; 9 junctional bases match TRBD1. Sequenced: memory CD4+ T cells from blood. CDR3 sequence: CASSSTGGWYNEQFF. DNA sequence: TGTGCCAGCAGCTCTACAGGGGGCTGGTACAATGAGCAGTTCTTC.